The 17 T cell receptor beta chains in this list originate from one sample, sequenced in a study of cytomegalovirus exposure and HLA in healthy donors. Vbeta (60) and Jbeta (13) primers were used in the PCR. Clones were sequenced by immunoSEQ multiplex PCR, and TCRdb holds only the in-frame ones, with some missing. The sample includes 110,000 to 150,000 clones. Sample: PBMCs. The receptors stem from a male donor in good health and CMV-seronegative.

The chain uses TRBV19 and TRBJ1-5; 9 bases map to TRBD1. Germline V gene sequence: CDR1 LNHDA, CDR2 SQIVND (reference sequence). The CDR3 length is 15 residues. With V trimmed by 3 bases and J by 4 bases, 4 bases remained unmatched. Here the CDR3 reads CASSMLQGANQPQHF. The CDR3 DNA follows: TGTGCCAGTAGTATGTTACAGGGGGCGAATCAGCCCCAGCATTTT. The full variable domain, rest sourced from reference TRBV19 and TRBJ1-5, is DGGITQSPKYLFRKEGQNVTLSCEQNLNHDAMYWYRQDPGQGLRLIYYSQIVNDFQKGDIAEGYSVSREKKESFPLTVTSAQKNPTAFYLCASSMLQGANQPQHFGDGTRLSIL.

The gene calls are TRBV11-2 and TRBJ2-7; unclear D gene. Germline-derived CDR1 and CDR2 are SGHAT and FQNNGV. The CDR3 loop spans 13 amino acids. V lost 5 bases, J lost 1 base, and 9 bases lay in between. CDR3 DNA sequence: TGTGCCAGCAGCAACGGTCCATCCTACGAGCAGTACTTC. Protein: CASSNGPSYEQYF.

The chain carries TRBV9 and TRBJ2-1; D may be TRBD2 (6 bases). Germline loops: CDR1 SGDLS, CDR2 YYNGEE. V was clipped by 0 bases and J by 10 bases, with 17 bases between them. The CDR3 is made up of 15 amino acids. CDR3 bases: TGTGCCAGCAGCGTAGTCGGGACTGGGAACGACGAGCAGTTCTTC. Translated: CASSVVGTGNDEQFF.

V and J are TRBV7-9 and TRBJ1-5, with D hard to call. Germline V gene lookup returns CDR1 SEHNR and CDR2 FQNEAQ (reference sequence). The V end lost 3 bases, the J end lost 6 bases, and 9 bases lay between the germline ends. The CDR3 totals 13 residues. The CDR3 DNA reads as TGTGCCAGCAGCTTCGCAAGGAGTCAGCCCCAGCATTTT. Translated, it gives CASSFARSQPQHF.

The V and J genes are TRBV18 and TRBJ1-1, with 7 bases fitting TRBD1. V dropped 5 bases and J dropped 5; count of bases not matched to a gene: 11. The germline V gene encodes CDR1 KGHSH and CDR2 LQKENI. This CDR3 spans 15 amino acids. The chain's CDR3 is CASSLTDQGGTEAFF. CDR3 bases: TGTGCCAGCTCATTGACAGATCAGGGGGGAACTGAAGCTTTCTTT.

The chain links TRBV6-1 to TRBJ1-4; D unresolved. This CDR3 comprises 13 residues. V shed 9 bases and J shed 5 bases, with 13 bases lying between them. The germline gives CDR1 MNHNS, CDR2 SASEGT. The CDR3 reads CASPDPGNEKLFF. CDR3 nucleotide sequence: TGTGCCAGTCCTGACCCGGGGAATGAAAAACTGTTTTTT.

This chain connects TRBV4-1 to TRBJ2-5; D possibly corresponds to TRBD2 (5 bases). Germline-derived CDR1 and CDR2 are MGHRA and YSYEKL. The CDR3 length is 15 residues. The V end lost 1 base, the J end lost 0 bases, and 9 bases lay between the germline ends. The CDR3 reads CASSQGYGNQETQYF. The CDR3 nucleotides are TGCGCCAGCAGCCAAGGGTACGGGAACCAAGAGACCCAGTACTTC.

This chain connects TRBV28 to TRBJ1-4; no clear D. The germline V gene encodes CDR1 MDHEN and CDR2 SYDVKM. V was shortened by 5 bases and J by 0 bases, with 10 bases between the two germline ends. CDR3 length: 15 residues. The CDR3 loop is CASSPGPPTNEKLFF. The CDR3 coding sequence is TGTGCCAGCAGTCCTGGGCCCCCAACTAATGAAAAACTGTTTTTT.

For this clone: This same CDR3 is encoded by further DNA sequences in the sample. This chain joins TRBV18 and TRBJ2-2, with 9 bases lining up with TRBD1. CDR1 and CDR2 from the germline V gene are KGHSH and LQKENI. The CDR3 covers 14 residues. J lost 4 bases, V lost 3 bases, and 0 bases had no gene match. This CDR3 reads CASSPGQGTGELFF. For the CDR3, the DNA is TGTGCCAGCTCACCGGGACAGGGCACCGGGGAGCTGTTTTTT.

The J gene is TRBJ2-5, the V gene TRBV5-4; maybe TRBD1 (6 bases). Trimming cost V 5 bases and J 2 bases, with 19 bases left between them. Germline V gene lookup returns CDR1 SGHNT and CDR2 YYREEE (reference sequence). This CDR3 region has 16 residues. Here the CDR3 reads CASRGEQGGWQETQYF. CDR3 nucleotide sequence: TGTGCCAGCAGAGGGGAACAGGGCGGGTGGCAAGAGACCCAGTACTTC. The whole variable domain, filled in from reference TRBV5-4 and TRBJ2-5, reads ETGVTQSPTHLIKTRGQQVTLRCSSQSGHNTVSWYQQALGQGPQFIFQYYREEENGRGNFPPRFSGLQFPNYSSELNVNALELDDSALYLCASRGEQGGWQETQYFGPGTRLLVL.

V gene TRBV30 combines with J gene TRBJ2-3, with TRBD2 identical over 8 bases. From germline, CDR1 is GTSNPN and CDR2 SVGIG (reference sequence). J was trimmed by 2 bases and V by 0 bases; bases with no gene match: 13. The CDR3 is made up of 18 amino acids. This CDR3 reads CAWSVQNSGDGITDTQYF. The DNA for the CDR3 is TGTGCCTGGAGTGTACAGAATAGCGGGGATGGGATCACAGATACGCAGTATTTT.

The rearrangement uses TRBV5-1 and TRBJ1-1; D perhaps matches TRBD1 (5 bases). Germline V CDR1 and CDR2: SGHRS, YFSETQ. Trimming left V 4 bases short and J 2 bases short, with 18 bases between. CDR3 length: 16 residues. The CDR3 bases are TGCGCCAGCAGCCAATTGGGAGGGGATGGTAACACTGAAGCTTTCTTT. This gives the protein CASSQLGGDGNTEAFF.

The V gene is TRBV5-1, the J gene TRBJ1-2, with a tentative D call TRBD1 (6 bases). V lost 2 bases, J lost 5 bases, and 19 bases lay in between. CDR1 and CDR2 from the germline V gene are SGHRS and YFSETQ. This CDR3 is built from 16 residues. CDR3 loop: CASSFRAGETEYGYTF. The CDR3 DNA follows: TGCGCCAGCAGCTTTCGGGCAGGGGAGACTGAATATGGCTACACCTTC.

The chain combines TRBV28 with TRBJ1-2; D is possibly TRBD1 (6 bases). The CDR3 loop spans 12 amino acids. Germline V gene sequence: CDR1 MDHEN, CDR2 SYDVKM. With 10 bases removed from V and 6 bases from J, the gap between germline ends came to 15 bases. DNA for the CDR3: TGTGCCATGGGGGCTGAGAGGGATGGCTACACCTTC. Translated, it gives CAMGAERDGYTF.

The genes are TRBV30 and TRBJ2-3, with unresolved D. V was trimmed by 3 bases and J by 0 bases, leaving 7 bases between them. The CDR3 is 13 amino acids. Looked up from germline, CDR1 is GTSNPN and CDR2 is SVGIG (reference sequence). CDR3 nucleotides: TGTGCCTGGAGATCCTTTAGCACAGATACGCAGTATTTT. It codes for CAWRSFSTDTQYF.

The rearrangement uses TRBV18 and TRBJ2-3; D not certain. The germline V gene encodes CDR1 KGHSH and CDR2 LQKENI. This CDR3 has 16 residues. The germline V and J ends were trimmed by 2 bases and 0 bases, with 12 bases remaining between them. The CDR3 nucleotides are TGTGCCAGCTCACCATTTGTGGCATCAAGCACAGATACGCAGTATTTT. Amino acids: CASSPFVASSTDTQYF.

The chain uses TRBV9 and TRBJ1-2; 8 nucleotides agree with TRBD1. The CDR3 totals 15 residues. From germline, CDR1 is SGDLS and CDR2 YYNGEE. V dropped 4 bases and J dropped 6; count of bases not matched to a gene: 11. The CDR3 region has the DNA TGTGCCAGCAGCTCCCCCCAGGGGGCTTGGAATGGCTACACCTTC. Amino acids: CASSSPQGAWNGYTF.